What follows describes a single T cell receptor (beta chain). Sequenced by immunoSEQ multiplex PCR; TCRdb stores in-frame clones only, minus some. This sample has about 140,000 clones, with around nine tenths found just once. The record originates from a study of blood T cell repertoires in COVID-19. CDR3 length: 15 amino acids. The germline V gene has CDR1 SGHVS and CDR2 FQNEAQ. Trimming cost V 5 bases and J 3 bases, with 14 bases left between them. The source is a woman between 50 and 59 years old with acute or convalescent COVID-19. The V call is TRBV7-8, the J call TRBJ1-3; D is uncertain. Source material: peripheral blood. The CDR3 DNA reads as TGTGCCAGCAGCACGACTGGCGGCAGTGGAAACACCATATATTTT. Encoded protein: CASSTTGGSGNTIYF.